Listed below are T cell receptor beta chains from one sample, sequenced in a study of blood T cell repertoires in COVID-19. Sequenced by immunoSEQ multiplex PCR; TCRdb stores in-frame clones only, minus some. This table holds 90,000 to 110,000 clones, 80% to 90% found once. Sequencing was performed on peripheral blood. These receptors all stem from a human donor in a cohort sampled during active COVID-19. Both conserved end residues are part of each CDR3. The D gene is left open where the match is weak. Some rows have no size entry. The others give once, few or many, or a class for an expanded clone.

CASSEFETQYF | TGTGCCAGCAGCGAGTTTGAGACCCAGTACTTC | NA | TRBJ2-5 | TRBV12-3/TRBV12-4 | NA
CASREAGQGRGYTF | TGTGCCAGCAGAGAAGCGGGACAGGGAAGGGGCTACACCTTC | TRBD1 | TRBJ1-2 | TRBV7-2 | NA
CASSLNSGALYEQYF | TGCGCCAGCAGCTTGAATAGCGGGGCGCTTTACGAGCAGTACTTC | TRBD2 | TRBJ2-7 | TRBV5-1 | NA
CASSLIGAGTEAFF | TGTGCCAGCAGTTTAATTGGAGCCGGGACAGAAGCTTTCTTT | NA | TRBJ1-1 | TRBV28 | NA
CASSVVTAQNTEAFF | TGTGCCAGCAGCGTAGTCACAGCTCAGAACACTGAAGCTTTCTTT | NA | TRBJ1-1 | TRBV9 | NA
CASRAEYRDNEQFF | TGCGCCAGCAGAGCCGAATACAGGGACAATGAGCAGTTCTTC | NA | TRBJ2-1 | TRBV5-1 | NA
CASSRGPDTEAFF | TGTGCCAGCAGCAGGGGGCCCGACACTGAAGCTTTCTTT | TRBD1 | TRBJ1-1 | TRBV7-2 | once
CASSLGGSGGYEQYF | TGTGCCAGCAGCTTAGGAGGTAGCGGGGGTTACGAGCAGTACTTC | TRBD2 | TRBJ2-7 | TRBV7-2 | few
CASSKGQNSYEQYF | TGTGCCAGCAGCAAAGGACAGAACTCCTACGAGCAGTACTTC | NA | TRBJ2-7 | TRBV28 | NA
CASSYSPGQTAYEQYF | TGTGCCAGCAGTTACTCCCCGGGACAGACCGCCTACGAGCAGTACTTC | TRBD1 | TRBJ2-7 | TRBV6-2/TRBV6-3 | NA
CASSERGRDTQYF | TGTGCCAGCAGTGAAAGAGGGCGAGATACGCAGTATTTT | NA | TRBJ2-3 | TRBV6-1 | few